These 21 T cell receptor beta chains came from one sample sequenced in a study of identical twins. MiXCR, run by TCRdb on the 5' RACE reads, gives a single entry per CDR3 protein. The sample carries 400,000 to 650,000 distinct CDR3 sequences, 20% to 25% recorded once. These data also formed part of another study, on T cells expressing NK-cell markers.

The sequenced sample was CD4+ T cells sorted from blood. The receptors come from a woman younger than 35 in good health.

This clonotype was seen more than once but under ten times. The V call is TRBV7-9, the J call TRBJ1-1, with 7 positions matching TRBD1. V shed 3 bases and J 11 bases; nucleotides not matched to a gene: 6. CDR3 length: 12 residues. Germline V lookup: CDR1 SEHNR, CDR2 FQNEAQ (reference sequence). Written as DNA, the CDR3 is TGTGCCAGCAGCTTCAGCACAGGGGAGGCTTTCTTT. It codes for CASSFSTGEAFF.

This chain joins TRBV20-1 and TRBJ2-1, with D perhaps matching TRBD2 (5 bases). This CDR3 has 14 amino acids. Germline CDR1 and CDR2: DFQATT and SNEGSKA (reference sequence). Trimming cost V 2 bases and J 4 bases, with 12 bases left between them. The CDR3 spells CSARSLAGYNEQFF. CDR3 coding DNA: TGCAGTGCTAGAAGCCTAGCTGGATACAATGAGCAGTTCTTC.

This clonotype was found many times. This chain's CDR3 is CASSGQGEQFF. In DNA, the CDR3 is TGTGCCAGCAGTGGACAGGGTGAGCAGTTCTTC. The chain employs TRBV7-9 and TRBJ2-1, with 8 bases identical to TRBD1. V shed 6 bases and J 9 bases; nucleotides not matched to a gene: 1. The CDR3 has 11 residues. CDR1 and CDR2 (germline): SEHNR, FQNEAQ (reference sequence).

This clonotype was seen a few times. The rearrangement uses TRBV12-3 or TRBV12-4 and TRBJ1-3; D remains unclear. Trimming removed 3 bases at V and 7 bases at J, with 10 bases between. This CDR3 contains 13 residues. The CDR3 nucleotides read TGTGCCAGCAGTTTTGTGTCCGGGAACACCATATATTTT. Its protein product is CASSFVSGNTIYF.

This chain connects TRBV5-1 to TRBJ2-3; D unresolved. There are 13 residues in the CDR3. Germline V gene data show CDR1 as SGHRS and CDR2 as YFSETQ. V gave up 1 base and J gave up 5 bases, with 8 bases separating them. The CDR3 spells CASSLTLLDTQYF. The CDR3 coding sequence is TGCGCCAGCAGCTTGACCCTACTAGATACGCAGTATTTT.

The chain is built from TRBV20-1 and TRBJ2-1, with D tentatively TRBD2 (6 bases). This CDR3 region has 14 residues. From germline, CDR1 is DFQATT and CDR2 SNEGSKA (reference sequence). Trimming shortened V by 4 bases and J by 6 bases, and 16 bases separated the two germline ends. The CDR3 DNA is TGCAGTGCTAAGCGGGCAGTGTCAGGCAATGAGCAGTTCTTC. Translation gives CSAKRAVSGNEQFF.

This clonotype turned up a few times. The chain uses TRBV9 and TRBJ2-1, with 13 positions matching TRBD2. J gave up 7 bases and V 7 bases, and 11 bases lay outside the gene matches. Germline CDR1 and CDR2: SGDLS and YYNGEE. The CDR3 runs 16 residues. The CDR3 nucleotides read TGTGCCAGCGATGCGGGGGGACTAGCGGGACGTAATGAGCAGTTCTTC. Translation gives CASDAGGLAGRNEQFF. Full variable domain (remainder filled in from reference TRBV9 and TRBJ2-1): DSGVTQTPKHLITATGQRVTLRCSPRSGDLSVYWYQQSLDQGLQFLIQYYNGEERAKGNILERFSAQQFPDLHSELNLSSLELGDSALYFCASDAGGLAGRNEQFFGPGTRLTVL.

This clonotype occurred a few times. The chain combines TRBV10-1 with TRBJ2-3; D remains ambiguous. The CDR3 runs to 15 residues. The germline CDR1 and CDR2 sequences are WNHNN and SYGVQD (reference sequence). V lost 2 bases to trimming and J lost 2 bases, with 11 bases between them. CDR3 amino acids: CASSEGLGITDTQYF. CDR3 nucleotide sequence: TGCGCCAGCAGTGAGGGTCTGGGAATCACAGATACGCAGTATTTT.

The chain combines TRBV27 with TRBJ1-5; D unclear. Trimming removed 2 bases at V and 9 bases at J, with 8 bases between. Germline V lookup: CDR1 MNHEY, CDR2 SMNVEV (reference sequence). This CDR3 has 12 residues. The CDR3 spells CASSLAVGPQHF. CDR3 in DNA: TGTGCCAGCAGTTTAGCCGTTGGGCCCCAGCATTTT.

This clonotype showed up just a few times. In DNA form, the CDR3 reads TGCAGTGCCCTTAGGGGGGGACTAGCGTCTCGGGAGACCCAGTACTTC. It yields the protein CSALRGGLASRETQYF. V usage is TRBV20-1 and J usage is TRBJ2-5, with TRBD2 matching over 10 bases. The CDR3 extends over 16 amino acids. Trimming removed 6 bases from V and 5 bases from J; junction bases left unmatched: 15. Looked up from germline, CDR1 is DFQATT and CDR2 is SNEGSKA (reference sequence).

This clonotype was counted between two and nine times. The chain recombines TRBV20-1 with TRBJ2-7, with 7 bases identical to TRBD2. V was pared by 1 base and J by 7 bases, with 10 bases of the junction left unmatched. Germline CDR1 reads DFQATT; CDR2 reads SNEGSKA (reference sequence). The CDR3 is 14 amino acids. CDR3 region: CSARVGGRGVEQYF. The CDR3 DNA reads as TGCAGTGCTAGAGTGGGCGGTCGGGGGGTTGAGCAGTACTTC.

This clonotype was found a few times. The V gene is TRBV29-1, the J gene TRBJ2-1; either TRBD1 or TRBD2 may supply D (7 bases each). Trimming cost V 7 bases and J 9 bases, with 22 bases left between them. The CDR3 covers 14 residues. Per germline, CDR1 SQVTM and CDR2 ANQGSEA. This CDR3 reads CSAALQGRGFEQFF. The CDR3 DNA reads TGCAGCGCCGCCTTACAGGGGAGGGGGTTTGAGCAGTTCTTC.

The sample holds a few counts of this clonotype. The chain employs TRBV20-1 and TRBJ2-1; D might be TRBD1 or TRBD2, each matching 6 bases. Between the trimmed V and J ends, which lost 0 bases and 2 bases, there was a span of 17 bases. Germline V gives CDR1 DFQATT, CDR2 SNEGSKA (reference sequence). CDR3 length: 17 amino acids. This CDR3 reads CSARDPLEGGPYNEQFF. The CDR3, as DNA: TGCAGTGCTAGAGATCCCCTGGAGGGGGGTCCCTACAATGAGCAGTTCTTC.

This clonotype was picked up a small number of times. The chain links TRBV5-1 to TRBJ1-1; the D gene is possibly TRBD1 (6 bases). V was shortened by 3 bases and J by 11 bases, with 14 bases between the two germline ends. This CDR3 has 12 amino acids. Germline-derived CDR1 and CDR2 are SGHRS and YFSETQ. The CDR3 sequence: CASSSEGQPAFF. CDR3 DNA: TGCGCCAGCAGCTCGGAAGGACAGCCCGCTTTCTTT.

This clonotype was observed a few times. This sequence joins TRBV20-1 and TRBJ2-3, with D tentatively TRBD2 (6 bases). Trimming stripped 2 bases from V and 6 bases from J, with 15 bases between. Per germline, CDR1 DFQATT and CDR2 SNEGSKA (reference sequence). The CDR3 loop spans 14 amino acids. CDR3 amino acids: CSARRGGARDTQYF. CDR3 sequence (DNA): TGCAGTGCTAGAAGGGGAGGTGCCCGTGATACGCAGTATTTT.

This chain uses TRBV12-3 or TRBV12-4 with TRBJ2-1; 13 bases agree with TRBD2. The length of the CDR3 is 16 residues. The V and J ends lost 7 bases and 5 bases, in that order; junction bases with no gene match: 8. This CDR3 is CASTLWTSGSHNEQFF. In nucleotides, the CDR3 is TGTGCCAGCACCCTCTGGACTAGCGGGAGTCACAATGAGCAGTTCTTC.

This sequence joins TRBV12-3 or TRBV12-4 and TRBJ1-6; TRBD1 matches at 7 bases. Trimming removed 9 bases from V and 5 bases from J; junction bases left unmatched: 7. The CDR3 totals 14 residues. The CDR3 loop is CASNTQGDNSPLHF. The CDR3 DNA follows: TGTGCCAGTAACACCCAGGGGGATAATTCACCCCTCCACTTT.

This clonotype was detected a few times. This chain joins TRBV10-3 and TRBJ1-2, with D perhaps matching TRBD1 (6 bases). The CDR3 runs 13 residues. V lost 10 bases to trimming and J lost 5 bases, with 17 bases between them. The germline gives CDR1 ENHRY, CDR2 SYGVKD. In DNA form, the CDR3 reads TGTGCCACCCGCGCCAGGGGAGAATATGGCTACACCTTC. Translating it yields CATRARGEYGYTF.

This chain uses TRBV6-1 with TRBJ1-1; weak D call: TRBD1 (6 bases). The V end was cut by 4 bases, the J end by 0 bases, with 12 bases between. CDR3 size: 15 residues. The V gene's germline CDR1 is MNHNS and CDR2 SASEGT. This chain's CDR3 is CASSGQQGLNTEAFF. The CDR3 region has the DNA TGTGCCAGCAGTGGACAACAGGGACTGAACACTGAAGCTTTCTTT.

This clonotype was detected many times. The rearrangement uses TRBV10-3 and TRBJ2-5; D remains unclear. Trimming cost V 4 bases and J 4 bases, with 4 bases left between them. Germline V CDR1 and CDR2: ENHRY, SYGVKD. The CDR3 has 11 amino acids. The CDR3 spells CAISGGETQYF. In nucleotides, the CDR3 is TGTGCCATCAGTGGCGGAGAGACCCAGTACTTC.

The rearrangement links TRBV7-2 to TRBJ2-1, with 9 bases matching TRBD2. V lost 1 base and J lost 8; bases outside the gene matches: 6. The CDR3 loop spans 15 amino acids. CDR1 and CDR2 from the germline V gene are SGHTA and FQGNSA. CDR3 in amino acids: CASSLVASGDDEQFF. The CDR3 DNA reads TGTGCCAGCAGCTTAGTGGCTAGCGGGGACGATGAGCAGTTCTTC.